This is a list of T cell receptor beta chains from one sample in a study of vaccination and CD4 T cells after COVID-19. These receptors have no identified antigens. Via MiXCR, TCRdb re-called the PCR reads, giving one row per CDR3 protein. The table has 12,000 or so distinct CDR3 sequences, approximately 65% seen once; the top ten hold approximately 22%. Sequencing was done on a sample of CD4+ T cells from blood, cultured in vitro. These receptors were collected from a human donor who had recovered from COVID-19. CDR3s include the opening cysteine and the closing phenylalanine or tryptophan. The order of the fields is V gene, CDR3 length, J gene, clone size, D gene, CDR3 protein, CDR3 DNA. The D gene is left open where the match is weak. The size of a clone is reported for some rows only, either as once, few or many, or as a class for expanded clones.

v_gene: TRBV10-3; len: 15; j_gene: TRBJ1-3; abundance: .; d_gene: .; CDR3aa: CAITLPDEPGNTIYF; CDR3nt: TGTGCCATCACTCTCCCGGACGAGCCTGGAAACACCATATATTTT
v_gene: TRBV6-4; len: 12; j_gene: TRBJ2-3; abundance: .; d_gene: .; CDR3aa: CASSDGETTQYF; CDR3nt: TGTGCCAGCAGTGACGGGGAAACAACGCAGTATTTT
v_gene: TRBV20-1; len: 11; j_gene: TRBJ1-1; abundance: few; d_gene: .; CDR3aa: CSWAENTEAFF; CDR3nt: TGCAGTTGGGCGGAGAACACTGAAGCTTTCTTT
v_gene: TRBV9; len: 14; j_gene: TRBJ1-3; abundance: .; d_gene: .; CDR3aa: CASKPVTAGNTIYF; CDR3nt: TGTGCCAGCAAGCCAGTAACGGCCGGAAACACCATATATTTT
v_gene: TRBV20-1; len: 16; j_gene: TRBJ2-2; abundance: .; d_gene: TRBD2; CDR3aa: CSARGTSGSSAGELFF; CDR3nt: TGCAGTGCTAGGGGGACTAGCGGGAGTTCGGCCGGGGAGCTGTTTTTT
v_gene: TRBV20-1; len: 13; j_gene: TRBJ2-5; abundance: .; d_gene: TRBD2; CDR3aa: CSATLAGDWAQYF; CDR3nt: TGCAGTGCCACCCTAGCGGGGGATTGGGCCCAGTACTTC
v_gene: TRBV7-2; len: 14; j_gene: TRBJ2-3; abundance: .; d_gene: TRBD2; CDR3aa: CASRPGTSADTQYF; CDR3nt: TGTGCCAGCAGGCCCGGGACTAGCGCAGATACGCAGTATTTT
v_gene: TRBV12-3/TRBV12-4; len: 13; j_gene: TRBJ1-1; abundance: .; d_gene: .; CDR3aa: CASRQLSNTEAFF; CDR3nt: TGTGCCAGCAGACAGCTGAGTAACACTGAAGCTTTCTTT
v_gene: TRBV28; len: 13; j_gene: TRBJ2-2; abundance: few; d_gene: .; CDR3aa: CASRWQNTGELFF; CDR3nt: TGTGCCAGCAGGTGGCAGAACACCGGGGAGCTGTTTTTT
v_gene: TRBV18; len: 13; j_gene: TRBJ1-6; abundance: .; d_gene: TRBD1; CDR3aa: CASSPTGDSPLHF; CDR3nt: TGTGCCAGCTCCCCTACAGGGGATTCACCCCTCCACTTT
v_gene: TRBV24-1; len: 17; j_gene: TRBJ2-1; abundance: .; d_gene: TRBD2; CDR3aa: CATSDPLGSGRILEQFF; CDR3nt: TGTGCCACCAGTGACCCCCTCGGGAGCGGGAGGATCCTTGAGCAGTTCTTC
v_gene: TRBV12-3/TRBV12-4; len: 14; j_gene: TRBJ1-2; abundance: .; d_gene: TRBD1; CDR3aa: CASSRPDRVYGYTF; CDR3nt: TGTGCCAGCAGTCGCCCGGACAGGGTATATGGCTACACCTTC
v_gene: TRBV6-1; len: 15; j_gene: TRBJ1-6; abundance: .; d_gene: .; CDR3aa: CASAVSSSYNSPLHF; CDR3nt: TGTGCCAGCGCTGTATCGAGCTCCTATAATTCACCCCTCCACTTT
v_gene: TRBV2; len: 13; j_gene: TRBJ2-7; abundance: .; d_gene: .; CDR3aa: CASSELGLYEQYF; CDR3nt: TGTGCCAGCAGTGAATTGGGCCTCTACGAGCAGTACTTC
v_gene: TRBV10-1; len: 13; j_gene: TRBJ1-1; abundance: .; d_gene: .; CDR3aa: CASSEGWSTEAFF; CDR3nt: TGCGCCAGCAGTGAGGGCTGGAGCACTGAAGCTTTCTTT
v_gene: TRBV12-3/TRBV12-4; len: 14; j_gene: TRBJ2-7; abundance: .; d_gene: .; CDR3aa: CASSLGWQSYEQYF; CDR3nt: TGTGCCAGCAGTTTAGGTTGGCAGAGCTACGAGCAGTACTTC
v_gene: TRBV30; len: 13; j_gene: TRBJ1-5; abundance: once; d_gene: .; CDR3aa: CAWSDGTGVIQHF; CDR3nt: TGTGCCTGGAGCGACGGGACGGGGGTCATCCAGCATTTT
v_gene: TRBV12-3/TRBV12-4; len: 12; j_gene: TRBJ2-5; abundance: .; d_gene: .; CDR3aa: CASREGHGAQYF; CDR3nt: TGTGCCAGCAGGGAGGGGCATGGGGCCCAGTACTTC
v_gene: TRBV12-3/TRBV12-4; len: 20; j_gene: TRBJ2-1; abundance: .; d_gene: TRBD2; CDR3aa: CASSPGTSGRAGSSYNEQFF; CDR3nt: TGTGCCAGCAGTCCCGGGACTAGCGGGAGGGCCGGATCTTCCTACAATGAGCAGTTCTTC
v_gene: TRBV7-9; len: 13; j_gene: TRBJ2-1; abundance: .; d_gene: TRBD2; CDR3aa: CASRLAGVSEQFF; CDR3nt: TGTGCCAGCCGGCTAGCGGGAGTTTCTGAGCAGTTCTTC
v_gene: TRBV7-3; len: 20; j_gene: TRBJ1-6; abundance: .; d_gene: TRBD1; CDR3aa: CASSRLPGQRTRSVGSPLHF; CDR3nt: TGTGCCAGCAGCCGCCTTCCGGGACAGAGGACAAGATCAGTCGGTTCACCCCTCCACTTT
v_gene: TRBV20-1; len: 15; j_gene: TRBJ2-4; abundance: .; d_gene: .; CDR3aa: CSAPVSGAHQDIQYF; CDR3nt: TGCAGTGCCCCCGTTTCGGGGGCGCATCAAGACATTCAGTACTTC
v_gene: TRBV4-1; len: 17; j_gene: TRBJ1-4; abundance: .; d_gene: .; CDR3aa: CASSRLTGGFTNEKLFF; CDR3nt: TGCGCCAGCAGCCGCCTTACGGGAGGGTTTACTAATGAAAAACTGTTTTTT
v_gene: TRBV6-1; len: 15; j_gene: TRBJ2-7; abundance: few; d_gene: .; CDR3aa: CASSTPGEFPYEQYF; CDR3nt: TGTGCCAGCAGTACCCCAGGGGAGTTCCCTTACGAGCAGTACTTC
v_gene: TRBV7-2; len: 14; j_gene: TRBJ1-2; abundance: .; d_gene: TRBD1; CDR3aa: CASSPTTGGYGYTF; CDR3nt: TGTGCCAGCAGCCCAACGACAGGGGGCTATGGCTACACCTTC
v_gene: TRBV19; len: 13; j_gene: TRBJ1-1; abundance: few; d_gene: .; CDR3aa: CASSMHRNTEAFF; CDR3nt: TGTGCCAGTAGTATGCACAGGAACACTGAAGCTTTCTTT
v_gene: TRBV5-1; len: 15; j_gene: TRBJ2-5; abundance: .; d_gene: .; CDR3aa: CASSFRGLADGTQYF; CDR3nt: TGCGCCAGCAGCTTCAGGGGGCTAGCGGATGGGACCCAGTACTTC
v_gene: TRBV5-1; len: 15; j_gene: TRBJ1-1; abundance: few; d_gene: TRBD1; CDR3aa: CASTKEGARPTEAFF; CDR3nt: TGCGCCAGCACGAAGGAGGGGGCGCGCCCCACTGAAGCTTTCTTT
v_gene: TRBV24-1; len: 13; j_gene: TRBJ2-1; abundance: .; d_gene: .; CDR3aa: CATSEASFNEQFF; CDR3nt: TGTGCCACCAGTGAGGCTAGTTTCAATGAGCAGTTCTTC
v_gene: TRBV2; len: 14; j_gene: TRBJ1-2; abundance: few; d_gene: .; CDR3aa: CASSVGGSNYGYTF; CDR3nt: TGTGCCAGCAGTGTGGGCGGTTCTAACTATGGCTACACCTTC
v_gene: TRBV20-1; len: 14; j_gene: TRBJ1-6; abundance: .; d_gene: TRBD1; CDR3aa: CSATPGQVISPLHF; CDR3nt: TGCAGTGCTACACCGGGACAGGTCATTTCACCCCTCCACTTT
v_gene: TRBV5-4; len: 16; j_gene: TRBJ2-6; abundance: .; d_gene: .; CDR3aa: CASSLARASGANVLTF; CDR3nt: TGTGCCAGCAGCTTGGCCAGGGCCTCTGGGGCCAACGTCCTGACTTTC
v_gene: TRBV11-3; len: 14; j_gene: TRBJ2-1; abundance: .; d_gene: TRBD2; CDR3aa: CASSGTSGSIEQFF; CDR3nt: TGTGCCAGCAGCGGGACTAGCGGGAGTATTGAGCAGTTCTTC
v_gene: TRBV7-2; len: 15; j_gene: TRBJ1-5; abundance: few; d_gene: .; CDR3aa: CASSLGWAINQPQHF; CDR3nt: TGTGCCAGCAGCCTGGGGTGGGCAATCAATCAGCCCCAGCATTTT
v_gene: TRBV2; len: 14; j_gene: TRBJ2-7; abundance: .; d_gene: TRBD2; CDR3aa: CASSMREDPYEQYF; CDR3nt: TGTGCCAGCAGTATGCGGGAGGACCCCTACGAGCAGTACTTC
v_gene: TRBV19; len: 14; j_gene: TRBJ2-3; abundance: .; d_gene: .; CDR3aa: CASGNWEGTDTQYF; CDR3nt: TGTGCCAGTGGCAACTGGGAGGGCACAGATACGCAGTATTTT
v_gene: TRBV6-1; len: 13; j_gene: TRBJ2-1; abundance: .; d_gene: .; CDR3aa: CASRGSSYNEQFF; CDR3nt: TGTGCCAGCAGGGGTAGTTCCTACAATGAGCAGTTCTTC
v_gene: TRBV2; len: 14; j_gene: TRBJ1-5; abundance: .; d_gene: TRBD1; CDR3aa: CASSVQGYRQPQHF; CDR3nt: TGTGCCAGCAGTGTACAGGGGTACAGGCAGCCCCAGCATTTT
v_gene: TRBV4-3; len: 17; j_gene: TRBJ1-4; abundance: .; d_gene: .; CDR3aa: CASSPSGMGATNEKLFF; CDR3nt: TGCGCCAGCAGCCCCTCAGGGATGGGTGCAACTAATGAAAAACTGTTTTTT
v_gene: TRBV7-8; len: 16; j_gene: TRBJ2-4; abundance: once; d_gene: .; CDR3aa: CASSSGPDRTVNIQYF; CDR3nt: TGTGCCAGCAGCTCCGGACCCGATAGGACTGTAAACATTCAGTACTTC
v_gene: TRBV20-1; len: 14; j_gene: TRBJ2-7; abundance: .; d_gene: TRBD1; CDR3aa: CSATTGTGINEQYF; CDR3nt: TGCAGTGCTACAACCGGGACAGGGATCAACGAGCAGTACTTC
v_gene: TRBV6-1; len: 15; j_gene: TRBJ2-7; abundance: .; d_gene: TRBD2; CDR3aa: CASILAGESSYEQYF; CDR3nt: TGTGCCAGCATCCTCGCGGGGGAGAGCTCCTACGAGCAGTACTTC
v_gene: TRBV20-1; len: 13; j_gene: TRBJ2-5; abundance: .; d_gene: .; CDR3aa: CSAAGGEVETQYF; CDR3nt: TGCAGTGCGGCTGGAGGGGAGGTGGAGACCCAGTACTTC
v_gene: TRBV9; len: 16; j_gene: TRBJ2-3; abundance: few; d_gene: TRBD2; CDR3aa: CASSVVLAGGTDTQYF; CDR3nt: TGTGCCAGCAGCGTAGTACTAGCGGGAGGCACAGATACGCAGTATTTT
v_gene: TRBV12-3/TRBV12-4; len: 15; j_gene: TRBJ1-5; abundance: .; d_gene: TRBD1; CDR3aa: CASSRGQVHDQPQHF; CDR3nt: TGTGCCAGCAGTCGAGGACAGGTGCATGATCAGCCCCAGCATTTT
v_gene: TRBV10-3; len: 12; j_gene: TRBJ2-7; abundance: .; d_gene: .; CDR3aa: CAISESVDEQYF; CDR3nt: TGTGCCATCAGTGAGTCGGTTGACGAGCAGTACTTC
v_gene: TRBV19; len: 15; j_gene: TRBJ1-2; abundance: .; d_gene: .; CDR3aa: CASSMGRRLNYGYTF; CDR3nt: TGTGCCAGTAGTATGGGTCGCAGGCTTAACTATGGCTACACCTTC
v_gene: TRBV20-1; len: 15; j_gene: TRBJ2-3; abundance: .; d_gene: TRBD1; CDR3aa: CSAVIQGARTDTQYF; CDR3nt: TGCAGTGCGGTTATACAGGGGGCGAGGACAGATACGCAGTATTTT
v_gene: TRBV5-4; len: 15; j_gene: TRBJ2-1; abundance: .; d_gene: TRBD2; CDR3aa: CASRFKREGYNEQFF; CDR3nt: TGTGCCAGCAGATTCAAGCGGGAGGGATACAATGAGCAGTTCTTC
v_gene: TRBV28; len: 13; j_gene: TRBJ1-2; abundance: .; d_gene: TRBD1; CDR3aa: CASRYWDRAGYTF; CDR3nt: TGTGCCAGCAGATACTGGGACAGGGCAGGCTACACCTTC
v_gene: TRBV28; len: 14; j_gene: TRBJ2-1; abundance: .; d_gene: TRBD2; CDR3aa: CASSSSGDDNEQFF; CDR3nt: TGTGCCAGCAGCTCTAGCGGAGACGACAATGAGCAGTTCTTC
v_gene: TRBV20-1; len: 15; j_gene: TRBJ2-1; abundance: .; d_gene: TRBD2; CDR3aa: CSARGAGGSYNEQFF; CDR3nt: TGCAGTGCTAGAGGAGCGGGAGGCTCCTACAATGAGCAGTTCTTC
v_gene: TRBV6-5; len: 15; j_gene: TRBJ1-1; abundance: .; d_gene: TRBD1; CDR3aa: CASSFVTGVNTEAFF; CDR3nt: TGTGCCAGCAGTTTCGTAACAGGGGTGAACACTGAAGCTTTCTTT
v_gene: TRBV7-9; len: 15; j_gene: TRBJ1-3; abundance: few; d_gene: .; CDR3aa: CASSSTTGAGNTIYF; CDR3nt: TGTGCCAGCAGCTCCACGACAGGCGCCGGAAACACCATATATTTT
v_gene: TRBV30; len: 10; j_gene: TRBJ2-5; abundance: .; d_gene: .; CDR3aa: CAWSRETQYF; CDR3nt: TGTGCCTGGAGCAGGGAGACCCAGTACTTC
v_gene: TRBV2; len: 15; j_gene: TRBJ2-3; abundance: few; d_gene: TRBD2; CDR3aa: CASSELAGGTDTQYF; CDR3nt: TGTGCCAGCAGTGAGCTGGCGGGAGGAACAGATACGCAGTATTTT
v_gene: TRBV20-1; len: 13; j_gene: TRBJ1-2; abundance: once; d_gene: .; CDR3aa: CSAPKGVDYGYTF; CDR3nt: TGCAGTGCCCCCAAGGGGGTAGACTATGGCTACACCTTC
v_gene: TRBV20-1; len: 16; j_gene: TRBJ2-1; abundance: few; d_gene: .; CDR3aa: CSAGPRGRSSYNEQFF; CDR3nt: TGCAGTGCTGGCCCTCGGGGTCGTAGCTCCTACAATGAGCAGTTCTTC
v_gene: TRBV7-2; len: 17; j_gene: TRBJ2-7; abundance: .; d_gene: TRBD2; CDR3aa: CASSSRTLAGGRFEQYF; CDR3nt: TGTGCCAGCAGCTCCCGGACTTTAGCGGGAGGGCGCTTCGAGCAGTACTTC